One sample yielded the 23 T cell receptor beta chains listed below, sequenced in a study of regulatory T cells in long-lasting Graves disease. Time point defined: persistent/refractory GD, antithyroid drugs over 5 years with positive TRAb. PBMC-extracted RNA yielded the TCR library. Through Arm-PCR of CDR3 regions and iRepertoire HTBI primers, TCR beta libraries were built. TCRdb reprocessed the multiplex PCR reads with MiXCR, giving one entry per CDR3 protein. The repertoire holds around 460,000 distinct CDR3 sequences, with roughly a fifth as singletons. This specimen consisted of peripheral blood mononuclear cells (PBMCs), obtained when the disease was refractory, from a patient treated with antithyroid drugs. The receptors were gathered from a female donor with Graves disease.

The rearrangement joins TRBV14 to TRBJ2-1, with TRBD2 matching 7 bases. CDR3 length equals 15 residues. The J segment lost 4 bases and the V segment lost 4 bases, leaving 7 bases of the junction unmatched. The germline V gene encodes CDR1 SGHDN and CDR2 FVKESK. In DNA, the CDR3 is TGTGCCAGCAGCCTCCGGGACTACCAATACAATGAGCAGTTCTTC. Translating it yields CASSLRDYQYNEQFF.

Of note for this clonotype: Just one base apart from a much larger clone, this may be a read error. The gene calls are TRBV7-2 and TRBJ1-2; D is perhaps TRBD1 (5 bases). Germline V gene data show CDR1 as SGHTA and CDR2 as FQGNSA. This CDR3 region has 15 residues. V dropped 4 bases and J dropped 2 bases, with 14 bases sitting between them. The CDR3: CASSSHSGANYGYTF. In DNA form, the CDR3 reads TGTGCCAGCAGCTCCCACTCCGGGGCAAACTATGGCTACACCTTC.

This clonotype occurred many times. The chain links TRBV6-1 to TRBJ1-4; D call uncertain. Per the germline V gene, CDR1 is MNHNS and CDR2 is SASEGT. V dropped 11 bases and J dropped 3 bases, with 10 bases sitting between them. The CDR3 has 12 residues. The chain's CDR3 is CAGRRANEKLFF. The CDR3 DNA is TGTGCCGGACGAAGGGCTAATGAAAAACTGTTTTTT.

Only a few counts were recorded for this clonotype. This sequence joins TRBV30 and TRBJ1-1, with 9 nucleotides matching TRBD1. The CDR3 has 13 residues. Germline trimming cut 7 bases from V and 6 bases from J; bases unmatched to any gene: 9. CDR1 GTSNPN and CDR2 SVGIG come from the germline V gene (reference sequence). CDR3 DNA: TGTGCCTCTAACCGGGACAGGGCTTCTGAAGCTTTCTTT. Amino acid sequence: CASNRDRASEAFF.

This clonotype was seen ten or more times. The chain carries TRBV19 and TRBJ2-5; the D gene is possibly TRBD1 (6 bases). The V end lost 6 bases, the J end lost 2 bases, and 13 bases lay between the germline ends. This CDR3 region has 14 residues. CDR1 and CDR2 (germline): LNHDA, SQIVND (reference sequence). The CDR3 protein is CASRLQGYQETQYF. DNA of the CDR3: TGTGCCAGTAGACTCCAGGGGTATCAAGAGACCCAGTACTTC.

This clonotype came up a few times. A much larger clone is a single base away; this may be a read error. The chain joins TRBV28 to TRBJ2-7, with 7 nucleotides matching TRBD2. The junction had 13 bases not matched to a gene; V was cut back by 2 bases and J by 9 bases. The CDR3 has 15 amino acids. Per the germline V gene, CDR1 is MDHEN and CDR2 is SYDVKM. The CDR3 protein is CASSLETSPPNGQYF. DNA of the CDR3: TGTGCCAGCAGTTTAGAGACTAGCCCACCGAATGGGCAGTACTTC.

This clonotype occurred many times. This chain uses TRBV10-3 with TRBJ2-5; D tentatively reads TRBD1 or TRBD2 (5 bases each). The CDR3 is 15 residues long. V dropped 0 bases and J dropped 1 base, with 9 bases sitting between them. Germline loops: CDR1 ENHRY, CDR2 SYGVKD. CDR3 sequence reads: CAISESQGVQETQYF. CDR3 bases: TGTGCCATCAGTGAGTCCCAGGGAGTCCAAGAGACCCAGTACTTC.

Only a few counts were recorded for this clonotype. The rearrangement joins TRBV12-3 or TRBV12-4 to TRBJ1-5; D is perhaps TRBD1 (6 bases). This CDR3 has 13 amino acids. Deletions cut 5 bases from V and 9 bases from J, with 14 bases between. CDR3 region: CASSPDSGGPQHF. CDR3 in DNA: TGTGCCAGCAGTCCGGACAGCGGGGGGCCCCAGCATTTT.

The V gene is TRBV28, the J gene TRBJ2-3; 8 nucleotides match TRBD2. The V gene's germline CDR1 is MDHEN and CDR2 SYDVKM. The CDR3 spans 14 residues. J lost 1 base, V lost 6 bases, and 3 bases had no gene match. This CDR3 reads CASSPGGGTDTQYF. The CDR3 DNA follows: TGTGCCAGCAGCCCGGGGGGGGGCACAGATACGCAGTATTTT.

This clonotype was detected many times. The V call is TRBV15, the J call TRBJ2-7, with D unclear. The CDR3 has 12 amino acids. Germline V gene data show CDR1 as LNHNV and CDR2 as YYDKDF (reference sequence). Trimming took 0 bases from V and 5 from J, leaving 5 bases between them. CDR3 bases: TGTGCCACCAGCAGAGACAGAAACGAGCAGTACTTC. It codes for CATSRDRNEQYF.

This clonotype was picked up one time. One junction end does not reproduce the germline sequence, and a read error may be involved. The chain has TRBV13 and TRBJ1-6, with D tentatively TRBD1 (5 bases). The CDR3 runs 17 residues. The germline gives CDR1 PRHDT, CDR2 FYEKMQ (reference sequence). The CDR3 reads CASSEAGTENDNLPLHF. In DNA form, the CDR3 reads TGTGCCAGCAGCGAAGCCGGGACTGAGAACGATAATTTACCCCTCCACTTT.

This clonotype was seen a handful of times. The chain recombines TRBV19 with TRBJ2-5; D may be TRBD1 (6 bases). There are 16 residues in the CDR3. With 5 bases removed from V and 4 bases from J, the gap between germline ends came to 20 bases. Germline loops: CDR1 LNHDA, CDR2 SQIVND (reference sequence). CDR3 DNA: TGTGCCAGTAGTCCAGAACTACAGGGATTGGGAGAGACCCAGTACTTC. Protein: CASSPELQGLGETQYF.

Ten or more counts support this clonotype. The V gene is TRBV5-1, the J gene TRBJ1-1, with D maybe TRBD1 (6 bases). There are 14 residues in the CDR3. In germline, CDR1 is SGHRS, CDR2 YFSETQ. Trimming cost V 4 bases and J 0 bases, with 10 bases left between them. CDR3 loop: CASSPDSMNTEAFF. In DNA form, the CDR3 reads TGCGCCAGCAGCCCGGACAGCATGAACACTGAAGCTTTCTTT.

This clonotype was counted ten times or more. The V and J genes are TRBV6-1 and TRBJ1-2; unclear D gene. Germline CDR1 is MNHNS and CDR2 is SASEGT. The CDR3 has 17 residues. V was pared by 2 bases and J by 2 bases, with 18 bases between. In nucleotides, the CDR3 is TGTGCCAGCAGTGAAAGTTTGAGGGAACTGAGGAACTATGGCTACACCTTC. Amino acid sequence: CASSESLRELRNYGYTF.

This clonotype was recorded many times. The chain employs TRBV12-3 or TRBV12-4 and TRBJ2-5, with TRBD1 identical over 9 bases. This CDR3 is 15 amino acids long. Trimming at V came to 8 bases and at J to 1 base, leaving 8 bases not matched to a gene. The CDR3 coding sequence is TGTGCCAGCTCGGACAGGGGCATTACCCAAGAGACCCAGTACTTC. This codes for CASSDRGITQETQYF.

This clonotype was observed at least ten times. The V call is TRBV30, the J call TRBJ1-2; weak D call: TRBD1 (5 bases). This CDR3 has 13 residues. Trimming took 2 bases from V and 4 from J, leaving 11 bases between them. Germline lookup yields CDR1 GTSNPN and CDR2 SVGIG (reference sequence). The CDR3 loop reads CAWSSGQSYGYTF. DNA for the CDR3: TGTGCCTGGAGTTCCGGACAATCCTATGGCTACACCTTC.

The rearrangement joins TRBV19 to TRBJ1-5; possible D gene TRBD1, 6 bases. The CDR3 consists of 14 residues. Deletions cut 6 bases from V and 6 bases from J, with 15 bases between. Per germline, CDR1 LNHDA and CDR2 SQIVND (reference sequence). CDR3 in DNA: TGTGCCAGTAGCCGGAGTAGGGGGGTTCAGCCCCAGCATTTT. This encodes CASSRSRGVQPQHF.

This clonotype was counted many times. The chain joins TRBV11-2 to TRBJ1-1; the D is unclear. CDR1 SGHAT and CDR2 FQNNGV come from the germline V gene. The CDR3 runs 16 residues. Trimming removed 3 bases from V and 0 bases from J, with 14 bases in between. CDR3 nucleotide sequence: TGTGCCAGCAGCTTCCCCCGCGGCGCATTGAACACTGAAGCTTTCTTT. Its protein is CASSFPRGALNTEAFF.

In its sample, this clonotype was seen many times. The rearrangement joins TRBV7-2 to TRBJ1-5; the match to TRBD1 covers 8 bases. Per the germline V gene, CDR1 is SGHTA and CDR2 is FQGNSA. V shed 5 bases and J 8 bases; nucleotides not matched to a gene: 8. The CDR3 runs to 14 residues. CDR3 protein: CASSLRGQGEPQHF. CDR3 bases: TGTGCCAGCAGCCTTCGTGGACAGGGAGAGCCCCAGCATTTT.

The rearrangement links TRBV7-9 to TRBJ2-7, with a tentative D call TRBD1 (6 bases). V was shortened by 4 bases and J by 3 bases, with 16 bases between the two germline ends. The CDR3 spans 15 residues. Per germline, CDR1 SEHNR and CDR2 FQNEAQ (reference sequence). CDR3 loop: CASSSLLGHLYEQYF. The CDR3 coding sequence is TGTGCCAGCAGCTCCCTTTTGGGACACCTCTACGAGCAGTACTTC.

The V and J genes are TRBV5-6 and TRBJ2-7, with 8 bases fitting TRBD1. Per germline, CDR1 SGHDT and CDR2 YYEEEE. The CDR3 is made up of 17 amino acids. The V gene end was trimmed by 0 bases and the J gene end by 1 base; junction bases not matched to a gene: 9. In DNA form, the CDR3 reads TGTGCCAGCAGCTTGGCCTGGGGGACAGGCGATTCCTACGAGCAGTACTTC. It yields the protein CASSLAWGTGDSYEQYF.

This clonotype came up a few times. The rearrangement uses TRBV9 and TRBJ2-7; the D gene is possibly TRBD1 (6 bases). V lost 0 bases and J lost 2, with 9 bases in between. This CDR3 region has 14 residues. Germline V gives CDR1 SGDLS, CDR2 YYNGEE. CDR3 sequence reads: CASSVGGTPYEQYF. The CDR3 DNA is TGTGCCAGCAGCGTAGGGGGGACACCCTACGAGCAGTACTTC.

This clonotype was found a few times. The DNA for the CDR3 is TGTGCCAGCAGCACGACAGGGGGGAACACCGGGGAGCTGTTTTTT. This codes for CASSTTGGNTGELFF. The chain recombines TRBV13 with TRBJ2-2; TRBD1 aligns across 9 bases. With 5 bases clipped from V and 1 base from J, the junction kept 2 bases outside the gene matches. Germline V gives CDR1 PRHDT, CDR2 FYEKMQ (reference sequence). The CDR3 loop spans 15 amino acids.